The source of this TCR beta chain is a study of blood T cell repertoires in COVID-19. About the research overall: The samples span acute and convalescent COVID-19 from the United States, Italy and Spain. The cDNA or gDNA used as material had been derived from T cells, B-cell-depleted T cells, or PBMCs.

Per the original methods: Amplification of reference gene primers provided the estimated nucleated cell counts. The protocol was immunoSEQ multiplex PCR, while the TCRdb copy is restricted to in-frame clones and leaves out a portion. From that table come the V and J calls and clone size; the DNA was used to work out D and trimming. The sample comprises 95,000 to 150,000 clones, around three quarters of which are singletons, and approximately 35% rests with the top ten. Trimming took off 5 bases at V and 10 bases at J, with 15 bases between the two ends. The CDR3 covers 14 residues. CDR1 and CDR2 from the germline V gene are SEHNR and FQNEAQ (reference sequence).

This receptor was taken from a man aged 35 to 55 with active or convalescent COVID-19. The rearrangement links TRBV7-9 to TRBJ1-6; D is undetermined. Sequenced sample: peripheral blood. The CDR3 nucleotides are TGTGCCAGCAGCACGCCAAGCGGAAGCTCACCCCTCCACTTT. This sequence encodes CASSTPSGSSPLHF.